This passage covers 22 T cell receptor beta chains from one sample sequenced in a study of breast tumors, draining lymph nodes, adjacent tissues. TCRdb ran MiXCR on the multiplex PCR reads and lists one entry per CDR3 protein. In the table there are 290,000 or so distinct CDR3 sequences, more than 30% of which are singletons. The lymph nodes were axillary draining lymph nodes from breast cancer patients. Sequencing was carried out using axillary lymph node tissue. These receptor sequences come from a female donor with breast cancer. Some clones in this sample may be carry-over from other donors' samples.

This clonotype was seen at least ten times. DNA of the CDR3: TGTGCCAGCAGCCCCAACCCGTGGTTACACAATGAGCAGTTCTTC. Protein product: CASSPNPWLHNEQFF. The J gene is TRBJ2-1, the V gene TRBV14; D unresolved. CDR3 length equals 15 residues. Trimming cost V 4 bases and J 5 bases, with 15 bases left between them. Germline V CDR1 and CDR2: SGHDN, FVKESK.

The rearrangement uses TRBV3-2 and TRBJ2-1; the D call of TRBD2 is as the table states it, not checked on the DNA. TRBV3-2 is reported as a pseudogene. The CDR3 is made up of 21 amino acids. This CDR3 reads CASSQDLALFYGTSGNNEQFF. The DNA of the CDR3 is TGTGCCAGCAGCCAAGACCTGGCTCTCTTCTACGGGACTAGCGGAAACAATGAGCAGTTCTTC.

The table lists this clonotype with many counts. This chain links TRBV5-1 with TRBJ2-7, with D perhaps matching TRBD1 (6 bases). CDR3 length: 15 residues. Trimming pared 3 bases from V and 3 bases from J, leaving 16 bases between. The V gene's germline CDR1 is SGHRS and CDR2 YFSETQ. The CDR3 DNA reads TGCGCCAGCAGCTCCAGGGGTGTCATGGGCTACGAGCAGTACTTC. This sequence encodes CASSSRGVMGYEQYF.

This clonotype was observed at least ten times. The chain uses TRBV9 and TRBJ2-1, with 8 positions matching TRBD2. CDR1 SGDLS and CDR2 YYNGEE come from the germline V gene. The CDR3 sequence is 15 residues long. V lost 2 bases to trimming and J lost 9 bases; unmatched junction nucleotides: 10. In nucleotides, the CDR3 is TGTGCCAGCAGCGTCTCGGTAGCGGGATGGGCTGAGCAGTTCTTC. Its translation: CASSVSVAGWAEQFF.

The rearrangement links TRBV24-1 to TRBJ1-5; D gene unclear. Trimming took 5 bases from V and 3 from J, leaving 16 bases between them. The V gene's germline CDR1 is KGHDR and CDR2 SFDVKD. The CDR3 is 16 amino acids. The chain's CDR3 is CATSGAREGPNQPQHF. The CDR3 coding sequence is TGTGCCACCAGTGGGGCTCGGGAAGGACCCAATCAGCCCCAGCATTTT.

In the case of this clonotype: This clone may be a read error of a much larger clone one base away. The chain carries TRBV5-1 and TRBJ2-1, with D perhaps matching TRBD2 (6 bases). This CDR3 is 15 amino acids long. Germline V gives CDR1 SGHRS, CDR2 YFSETQ. V was shortened by 5 bases and J by 7 bases, with 19 bases between the two germline ends. The CDR3: CASRESGDTRNEQFF. DNA for the CDR3: TGCGCCAGCAGGGAGTCGGGGGATACGCGGAATGAGCAGTTCTTC.

The table lists this clonotype with many counts. The rearrangement uses TRBV7-9 and TRBJ2-3; 8 bases fit TRBD2. After removal of 5 bases from V and 4 bases from J, the junction contained 5 bases not matched to a gene. The germline V gene encodes CDR1 SEHNR and CDR2 FQNEAQ (reference sequence). The CDR3 consists of 14 residues. The DNA for the CDR3 is TGTGCCAGCAGCGCGGGACTAGTTCCAGATACGCAGTATTTT. Translated, it gives CASSAGLVPDTQYF.

Of note for this clonotype: A much larger clone differs by one base, so this may be a read error. The chain couples TRBV6-4 to TRBJ2-5, with 8 bases that match TRBD2. With V trimmed by 5 bases and J by 3 bases, 11 bases remained unmatched. The CDR3 extends over 16 amino acids. Germline CDR1 MRHNA, CDR2 SNTAGT. The CDR3 sequence is CASSQVAGSVEETQYF. CDR3 sequence (DNA): TGTGCCAGCAGTCAAGTAGCGGGATCCGTTGAAGAGACCCAGTACTTC.

About this clonotype itself: Its ends do not fully match the called genes, so a read error is possible. V gene TRBV12-3 or TRBV12-4 combines with J gene TRBJ2-2; D possibly corresponds to TRBD2 (5 bases). The CDR3 covers 17 residues. The CDR3, as DNA: TGTGCCAGCAGCCCCCCACTCAGCGCGGCGAACACCGGGGAGCTGTCTTTT. This encodes CASSPPLSAANTGELSF.

Ten or more counts support this clonotype. The CDR3 nucleotides read TGTGCCAGTAGTAAGACAGGGATTAGGATCACCGGGGAGCTGTTTTTT. Translated, it gives CASSKTGIRITGELFF. The chain carries TRBV19 and TRBJ2-2; 7 bases are shared with TRBD1. Trimming took 4 bases from V and 4 from J; bases not matched to a gene: 9. The CDR3 loop spans 16 amino acids. From germline, CDR1 is LNHDA and CDR2 SQIVND (reference sequence).

This clonotype was seen at least ten times. The rearrangement uses TRBV7-9 and TRBJ2-7, with TRBD1 matching 7 bases. CDR1 and CDR2 (germline): SEHNR, FQNEAQ (reference sequence). This CDR3 has 14 residues. J was trimmed by 5 bases and V by 5 bases; bases with no gene match: 9. The CDR3 spells CASSRGQGENEQYF. DNA of the CDR3: TGTGCCAGCAGCCGAGGGCAGGGGGAGAACGAGCAGTACTTC. Based on the CDR3 plus reference TRBV7-9 and TRBJ2-7, the full variable domain is DTGVSQNPRHKITKRGQNVTFRCDPISEHNRLYWYRQTLGQGPEFLTYFQNEAQLEKSRLLSDRFSAERPKGSFSTLEIQRTEQGDSAMYLCASSRGQGENEQYFGPGTRLTVT.

This clonotype was recorded many times. The chain is built from TRBV5-1 and TRBJ2-3, with D tentatively TRBD2 (7 bases). Trimming removed 4 bases at V and 3 bases at J, with 15 bases between. This CDR3 comprises 15 residues. Germline V gene sequence: CDR1 SGHRS, CDR2 YFSETQ. CDR3 residues: CASSRGVGATDTQYF. The CDR3 DNA sequence: TGCGCCAGCAGCCGGGGGGTGGGGGCTACAGATACGCAGTATTTT.

This clonotype has ten or more counts. V and J are TRBV20-1 and TRBJ1-2; D perhaps matches TRBD1 (5 bases). Germline assignment: CDR1 DFQATT and CDR2 SNEGSKA (reference sequence). CDR3 size: 14 residues. The CDR3 DNA reads as TGCAGCGCGGGGACCCCACCAACGAACTATGGCTACACCTTC. Protein: CSAGTPPTNYGYTF.

This chain links TRBV3-1 with TRBJ2-2; weak D call: TRBD2 (6 bases). This CDR3 has 14 residues. Germline-derived CDR1 and CDR2 are LGHDT and YNNKEL (reference sequence). The ends were cut back, 4 bases at V and 1 base at J, with 7 bases in the middle. CDR3 region: CASSRTMNTGELFF. In nucleotides, the CDR3 is TGTGCCAGCAGCCGGACTATGAACACCGGGGAGCTGTTTTTT.

This clonotype was counted many times. This chain joins TRBV5-1 and TRBJ2-1; TRBD2 matches 12 bases. The CDR3 runs to 17 residues. The trim removed 4 bases at V and 4 bases at J, leaving 9 bases unmatched. Per the germline V gene, CDR1 is SGHRS and CDR2 is YFSETQ. This CDR3 reads CASSPWTSGTIYNEQFF. CDR3 DNA sequence: TGCGCCAGCAGCCCCTGGACTAGCGGGACTATTTACAATGAGCAGTTCTTC.

The chain joins TRBV19 to TRBJ1-3; D is ambiguous. The CDR3 runs 13 residues. V lost 3 bases and J lost 7, with 10 bases in between. The germline V gene encodes CDR1 LNHDA and CDR2 SQIVND (reference sequence). The CDR3 loop is CASSMTRLNTIYF. CDR3 in DNA: TGTGCCAGTAGTATGACACGGTTGAACACCATATATTTT.

This clonotype was observed at least ten times. The chain couples TRBV4-3 to TRBJ1-6; TRBD1 is a possible D gene (5 bases). The germline V gene encodes CDR1 LGHNA and CDR2 YSLEER. The CDR3 covers 19 residues. Trimming took 0 bases from V and 0 from J, leaving 15 bases between them. As DNA, the CDR3 is TGCGCCAGCAGCCAAGATCGTATTGGTCAGGGCTCCTATAATTCACCCCTCCACTTT. Protein: CASSQDRIGQGSYNSPLHF.

The rearrangement uses TRBV3-2 and TRBJ1-1; the DNA was not compared with TRBD1, the D call given in the table. TRBV3-2 is a listed pseudogene. The CDR3 contains 16 residues. The CDR3 coding sequence is TGTGCCAGCAGCCAATGGCCCCAAAAAGGGAACACTGAAGCTTTCTTT. Protein product: CASSQWPQKGNTEAFF.

With regard to this clonotype: A single base separates this from a much larger clone, so it may be a read error. V is TRBV20-1 and J is TRBJ1-2; D unresolved. Germline V gene sequence: CDR1 DFQATT, CDR2 SNEGSKA (reference sequence). The CDR3 runs 16 residues. V was cut by 0 bases and J by 7 bases, with 21 bases left in between. CDR3 nucleotide sequence: TGCAGTGCTAGAGATCGCCTGGCGGCAGGAAGGAGTGGCTACACCTTC. Translation: CSARDRLAAGRSGYTF.

There are many counts of this clonotype. The gene calls are TRBV20-1 and TRBJ2-1, with TRBD2 identical over 14 bases. CDR1 DFQATT and CDR2 SNEGSKA come from the germline V gene (reference sequence). The CDR3 length is 14 residues. The V and J ends lost 3 bases and 7 bases, in that order; junction bases with no gene match: 2. This CDR3 reads CSARGLAGVNEQFF. In DNA, the CDR3 is TGCAGTGCTAGGGGACTAGCGGGAGTAAATGAGCAGTTCTTC.

In this sample, this clonotype turned up many times. This rearrangement joins TRBV30 to TRBJ2-5; TRBD1 matches 8 bases. Trimming at V came to 2 bases and at J to 6 bases, leaving 14 bases not matched to a gene. The CDR3 length is 16 residues. Germline CDR1 and CDR2: GTSNPN and SVGIG (reference sequence). In nucleotides, the CDR3 is TGTGCCTGGAGTAACCCAGGACAGGGAGGTTGGAAGACCCAGTACTTC. It yields the protein CAWSNPGQGGWKTQYF.

Concerning this clonotype itself: It may be a read error: a sequence one base away is much more abundant. The genes are TRBV5-1 and TRBJ2-3, with D perhaps TRBD1 (6 bases). The CDR3 is 13 amino acids. The V end was cut by 2 bases, the J end by 5 bases, with 9 bases between. Germline V CDR1 and CDR2: SGHRS, YFSETQ. The CDR3 is CASSLLGGDTQYF. As DNA, the CDR3 is TGCGCCAGCAGCTTATTAGGGGGAGATACGCAGTATTTT. Full variable domain (missing parts from reference TRBV5-1 and TRBJ2-3): KAGVTQTPRYLIKTRGQQVTLSCSPISGHRSVSWYQQTPGQGLQFLFEYFSETQRNKGNFPGRFSGRQFSNSRSEMNVSTLELGDSALYLCASSLLGGDTQYFGPGTRLTVL.